The entry that follows covers one T cell receptor beta chain sequence. Here immunoSEQ multiplex PCR was the method, and the copy in TCRdb shows in-frame clones only, minus some. The table records 290,000 or so clones, 90% of them present only once. This entry belongs to a study of blood T cell repertoires in COVID-19. Study overall: T cells, B-cell-depleted T cells, or PBMCs supplied cDNA or gDNA.

The study recruited people aged about 18 to 95 years across about two dozen US areas. V trimming: 4 bases; J trimming: 10 bases; junction bases outside the gene matches: 9. The CDR3 extends over 14 amino acids. Looked up from germline, CDR1 is SGHRS and CDR2 is YFSETQ. V usage is TRBV5-1 and J usage is TRBJ1-5; 9 bases line up with TRBD1. Material: PBMCs or T cells enriched from blood (not recorded which). The clonotype originates from a woman younger than 35 with acute COVID-19. In DNA form, the CDR3 reads TGCGCCAGCAGCCCCGGGACAGGGAAGGGCCCCCAGCATTTT. The encoded protein is CASSPGTGKGPQHF.